This T cell receptor (beta chain) is from a study of T cell repertoires in cytomegalovirus infection. Study overall: Indications of both CMV infection and matching HLA type were provided by public TCR beta signatures.

From germline, CDR1 is KGHSH and CDR2 LQKENI. The trim removed 3 bases at V and 6 bases at J, leaving 21 bases unmatched. CDR3 length: 19 residues. Concerning this clonotype itself: Its antigen is unidentified.

Study-wide results and caveats: Clonotypes of TCR beta that were HLA-C-restricted and CMV-specific dominated the ex vivo response. There were carriers of CMV plus the relevant HLA, and cumulative public TCR beta family frequency identified them.

MiXCR, applied by TCRdb to the reads, yields one record per CDR3 protein. Here the sample spans 360,000 or so distinct CDR3 sequences, about 35% being singletons. The rearrangement joins TRBV18 to TRBJ2-5; 8 bases line up with TRBD2. Specimen: cultured PBMCs, collected from culture after CMV antigen stimulation. This TCR came from a human donor in good health (CMV status not recorded). Some clones in this sample may be carry-over from other donors' samples. CDR3 nucleotide sequence: TGTGCCAGCTCACCGACGACCATTTCCCTAGCGGGTATGAAGAAGACCCAGTACTTC. Its translation is CASSPTTISLAGMKKTQYF.